This T cell receptor (beta chain) is drawn from a study of cytotoxic CD8 clonotypes in ibrutinib-treated CLL. The CDR3 length is 16 residues. V was pared by 4 bases and J by 5 bases, with 12 bases of the junction left unmatched. Germline values: CDR1 SGDLS, CDR2 YYNGEE. Only in-frame clones appear in the TCRdb table, and some are missing; sequencing was by immunoSEQ multiplex PCR. The top ten clones hold around 6% of a sample with approximately 280,000 clones, roughly four fifths of them seen once. The chain employs TRBV9 and TRBJ2-5, with 9 positions matching TRBD2. This sequence originates from a human donor with chronic lymphocytic leukemia. The sample consisted of PBMCs, taken at disease progression, from a patient treated with ibrutinib. For the CDR3, the DNA is TGTGCCAGCAGCCCCCGTCTAGCGGGGCCAACGGAGACCCAGTACTTC. Amino acids: CASSPRLAGPTETQYF.